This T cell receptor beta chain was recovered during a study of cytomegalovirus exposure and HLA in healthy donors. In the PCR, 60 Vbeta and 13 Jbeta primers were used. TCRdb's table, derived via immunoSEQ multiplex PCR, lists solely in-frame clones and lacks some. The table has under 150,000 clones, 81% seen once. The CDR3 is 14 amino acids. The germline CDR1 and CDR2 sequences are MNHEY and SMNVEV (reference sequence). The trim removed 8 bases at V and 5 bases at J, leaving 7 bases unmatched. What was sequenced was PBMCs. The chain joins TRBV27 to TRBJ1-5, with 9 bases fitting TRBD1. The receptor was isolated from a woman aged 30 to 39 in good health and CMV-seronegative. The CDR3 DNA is TGTGCCAGCTGGGACAGGGAGGGGGATCAGCCCCAGCATTTT. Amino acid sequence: CASWDREGDQPQHF.